This T cell receptor (beta chain) originates from a study of shared clonotypes between healthy human individuals. Study-level background: The plates for each donor numbered three CD4 naive, three CD4 memory, two CD8 naive and one CD8 memory.

Deep-level settings were used for running the assay. Profiled with immunoSEQ multiplex PCR; TCRdb holds only in-frame clones, not every one. The sample includes 2 million to 2.5 million clones, 90% to 97% of them seen just once. Study observations and caveats: Larger estimated richness was generally seen in naive subsets than in memory subsets. The four-donor shared clonotypes exceeded non-shared clonotypes in generation probability, with non-shared ones scoring lower.

The length of the CDR3 is 15 residues. V gave up 3 bases and J gave up 9 bases; unmatched junction bases: 8. From germline, CDR1 is LGHNA and CDR2 YSLEER. With regard to this clone: Its specificity is not known.

Sample: naive CD4+ T cells sorted from blood. Specified subset: CD45RA+ positively selected. The rearrangement links TRBV4-3 to TRBJ2-1, with 10 bases that match TRBD2. This TCR was recovered from a man aged 18 to 30 in good health. CDR3 bases: TGCGCCAGCAGCCAGGTACTAGCGGGAACGGGTGAGCAGTTCTTC. Translated, it gives CASSQVLAGTGEQFF.